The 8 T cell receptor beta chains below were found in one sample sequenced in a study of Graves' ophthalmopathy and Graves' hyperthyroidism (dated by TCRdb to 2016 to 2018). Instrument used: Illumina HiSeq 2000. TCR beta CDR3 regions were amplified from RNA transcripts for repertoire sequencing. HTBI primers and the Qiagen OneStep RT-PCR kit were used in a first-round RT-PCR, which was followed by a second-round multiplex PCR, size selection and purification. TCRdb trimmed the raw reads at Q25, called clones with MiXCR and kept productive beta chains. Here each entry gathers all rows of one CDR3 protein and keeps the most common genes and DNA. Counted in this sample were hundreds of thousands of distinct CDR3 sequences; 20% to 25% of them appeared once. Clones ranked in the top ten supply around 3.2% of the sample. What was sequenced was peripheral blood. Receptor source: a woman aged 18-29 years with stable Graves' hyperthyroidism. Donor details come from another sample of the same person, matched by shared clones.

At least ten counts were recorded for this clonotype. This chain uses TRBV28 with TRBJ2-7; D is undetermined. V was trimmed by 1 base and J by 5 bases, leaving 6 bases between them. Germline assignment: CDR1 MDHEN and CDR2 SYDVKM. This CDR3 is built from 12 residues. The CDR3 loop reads CASSLFGHEQYF. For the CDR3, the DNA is TGTGCCAGCAGTTTATTTGGCCACGAGCAGTACTTC.

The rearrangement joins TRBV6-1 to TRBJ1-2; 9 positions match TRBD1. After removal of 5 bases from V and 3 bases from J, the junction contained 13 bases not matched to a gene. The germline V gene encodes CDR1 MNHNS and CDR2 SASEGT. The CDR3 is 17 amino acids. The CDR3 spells CASSRHSGTGSDYGYTF. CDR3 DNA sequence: TGTGCCAGCAGTCGTCACTCCGGGACAGGGTCCGACTATGGCTACACCTTC.

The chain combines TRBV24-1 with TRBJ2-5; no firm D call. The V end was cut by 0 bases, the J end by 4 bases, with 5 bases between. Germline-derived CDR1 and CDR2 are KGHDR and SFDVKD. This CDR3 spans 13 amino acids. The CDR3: CATSDLLVETQYF. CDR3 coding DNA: TGTGCCACCAGTGATTTGCTGGTAGAGACCCAGTACTTC.

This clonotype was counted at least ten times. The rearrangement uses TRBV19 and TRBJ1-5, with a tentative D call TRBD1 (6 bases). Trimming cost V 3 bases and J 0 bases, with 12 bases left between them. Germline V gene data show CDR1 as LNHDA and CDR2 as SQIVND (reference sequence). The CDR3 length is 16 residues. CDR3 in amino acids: CASSILQGLSNQPQHF. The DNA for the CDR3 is TGTGCCAGTAGTATTTTACAGGGTCTTAGCAATCAGCCCCAGCATTTT.

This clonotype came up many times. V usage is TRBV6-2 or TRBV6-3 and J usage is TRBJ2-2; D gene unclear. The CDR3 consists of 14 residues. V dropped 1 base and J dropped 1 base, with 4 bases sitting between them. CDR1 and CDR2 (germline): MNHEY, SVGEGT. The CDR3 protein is CASSYWLNTGELFF. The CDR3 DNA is TGTGCCAGCAGTTACTGGCTGAACACCGGGGAGCTGTTTTTT.

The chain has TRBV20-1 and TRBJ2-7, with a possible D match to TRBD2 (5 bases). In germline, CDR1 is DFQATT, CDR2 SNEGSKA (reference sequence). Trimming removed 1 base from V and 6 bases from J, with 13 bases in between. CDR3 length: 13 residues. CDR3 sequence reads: CSARVTGNPEQYF. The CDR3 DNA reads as TGCAGTGCTAGAGTAACGGGAAATCCCGAGCAGTACTTC.

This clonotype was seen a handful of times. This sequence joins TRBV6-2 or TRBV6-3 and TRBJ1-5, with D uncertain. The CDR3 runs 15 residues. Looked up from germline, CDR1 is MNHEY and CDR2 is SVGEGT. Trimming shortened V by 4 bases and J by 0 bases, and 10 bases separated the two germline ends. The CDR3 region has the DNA TGTGCCAGCAGTTGGTCTACAGATAGCAATCAGCCCCAGCATTTT. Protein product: CASSWSTDSNQPQHF.

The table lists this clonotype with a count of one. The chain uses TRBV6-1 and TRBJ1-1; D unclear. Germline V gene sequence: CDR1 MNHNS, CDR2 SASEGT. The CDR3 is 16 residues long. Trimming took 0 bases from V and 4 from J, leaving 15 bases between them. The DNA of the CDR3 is TGTGCCAGCAGTGAAGCGGGGAGACCTGGCGGCACTGAAGCTTTCTTT. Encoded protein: CASSEAGRPGGTEAFF.